The 22 T cell receptor beta chains given below trace back to one sample, sequenced in a study of OX40 agonist ivuxolimab in advanced cancers. Some clones are missing from TCRdb's copy, which holds only in-frame ones; the method was immunoSEQ multiplex PCR. The repertoire holds 70,000 to 75,000 clones, with approximately 85% as singletons. This specimen consisted of CD4+ or CD8+ T cells sorted from blood, obtained in a trial of the OX40 agonist ivuxolimab. These receptors came from an adult with an advanced solid tumor such as melanoma, head and neck, liver or kidney cancer.

The rearrangement uses TRBV12-5 and TRBJ2-1; no clear D. There are 16 residues in the CDR3. The V gene's germline CDR1 is LGHNT and CDR2 FRNRAP. V shed 1 base and J shed 5 bases, with 15 bases lying between them. The CDR3 bases are TGTGCTAGTGGTTTGGGGACCGGGCAAGCAAACAATGAGCAGTTCTTC. This codes for CASGLGTGQANNEQFF.

This chain connects TRBV9 to TRBJ2-1; TRBD1 is a possible D gene (6 bases). Trimming left V 2 bases short and J 10 bases short, with 16 bases between. Germline values: CDR1 SGDLS, CDR2 YYNGEE. This CDR3 region has 14 residues. The CDR3 sequence: CASSVFLQGQEQFF. CDR3 nucleotides: TGTGCCAGCAGCGTGTTCCTCCAGGGGCAAGAGCAGTTCTTC.

The J gene is TRBJ1-1, the V gene TRBV18, with TRBD1 as a possible D gene (5 bases). V was cut by 0 bases and J by 4 bases, with 6 bases left in between. The CDR3 runs 13 residues. CDR1 KGHSH and CDR2 LQKENI come from the germline V gene. CDR3 DNA sequence: TGTGCCAGCTCACCACCGGGGGGCACTGAAGCTTTCTTT. It translates to CASSPPGGTEAFF.

This chain joins TRBV5-4 and TRBJ1-4; no definite D call. CDR1 and CDR2 from the germline V gene are SGHNT and YYREEE (reference sequence). Trimming removed 0 bases at V and 2 bases at J, with 11 bases between. The CDR3 runs to 16 residues. CDR3 DNA sequence: TGTGCCAGCAGCTTGGCCCCGTCGGGGACTAATGAAAAACTGTTTTTT. Translated: CASSLAPSGTNEKLFF.

The gene calls are TRBV29-1 and TRBJ2-7; D perhaps matches TRBD1 (6 bases). The CDR3 loop spans 18 amino acids. V shed 2 bases and J shed 0 bases, with 23 bases lying between them. CDR1 SQVTM and CDR2 ANQGSEA come from the germline V gene. CDR3 in amino acids: CSVELKGDIRRGSYEQYF. CDR3 nucleotide sequence: TGCAGCGTTGAACTTAAGGGGGATATTCGTAGAGGCTCCTACGAGCAGTACTTC.

The V call is TRBV5-1, the J call TRBJ2-1, with 15 nucleotides matching TRBD2. This CDR3 is built from 18 residues. V lost 0 bases to trimming and J lost 4 bases; unmatched junction nucleotides: 5. Looked up from germline, CDR1 is SGHRS and CDR2 is YFSETQ. CDR3 nucleotides: TGCGCCAGCAGCTTGGAGGGACTAGCGGGGGGACCTTACAATGAGCAGTTCTTC. Translated, it gives CASSLEGLAGGPYNEQFF.

V gene TRBV10-2 combines with J gene TRBJ2-6; 7 bases are shared with TRBD1. The CDR3 contains 16 residues. The germline V gene has CDR1 WSHSY and CDR2 SAAADI. Trimming at V came to 2 bases and at J to 0 bases, leaving 1 base not matched to a gene. The CDR3 DNA is TGCGCCAGCAGTGAGAAGGGGGCCTCTGGGGCCAACGTCCTGACTTTC. Residues: CASSEKGASGANVLTF.

The chain carries TRBV6-5 and TRBJ1-5; D gene ambiguous. With 2 bases removed from V and 0 bases from J, the gap between germline ends came to 5 bases. CDR3 size: 14 residues. From germline, CDR1 is MNHEY and CDR2 SVGAGI. The CDR3 coding sequence is TGTGCCAGCAGTTACCAGTATAGCAATCAGCCCCAGCATTTT. Its protein product is CASSYQYSNQPQHF.

The sample holds a few counts of this clone. The V and J genes are TRBV4-2 and TRBJ1-1, with a weak D call TRBD1 (5 bases). Germline CDR1 is LGHNA and CDR2 is YNFKEQ. The CDR3 totals 14 residues. V lost 5 bases to trimming and J lost 1 base, with 11 bases between them. CDR3 residues: CASSSGTANTEAFF. As DNA, the CDR3 is TGTGCCAGCAGCTCAGGGACCGCGAACACTGAAGCTTTCTTT.

CDR3 region: CASSLATSGPYEQYF. In DNA form, the CDR3 reads TGTGCCAGCAGCTTGGCGACTAGCGGTCCCTACGAGCAGTACTTC. V and J are TRBV5-4 and TRBJ2-7; 9 bases fit TRBD2. CDR1 is SGHNT, CDR2 YYREEE, per germline (reference sequence). The CDR3 covers 15 residues. Trimming cost V 0 bases and J 2 bases; bases outside gene matches: 3.

This clone was observed a few times. The V gene is TRBV29-1, the J gene TRBJ2-3, with no clear D. This CDR3 comprises 14 residues. Germline lookup yields CDR1 SQVTM and CDR2 ANQGSEA. Trimming removed 2 bases from V and 5 bases from J, with 14 bases in between. CDR3 bases: TGCAGCGTTGAACCGATGTCCCCGAGAGATACGCAGTATTTT. Protein product: CSVEPMSPRDTQYF.

The chain carries TRBV7-9 and TRBJ1-2, with a tentative D call TRBD1 (6 bases). This CDR3 comprises 12 residues. V was clipped by 5 bases and J by 8 bases, with 12 bases between them. The V gene's germline CDR1 is SEHNR and CDR2 FQNEAQ (reference sequence). Here the CDR3 reads CASSLTGTGYTF. The CDR3 DNA reads as TGTGCCAGCAGCCTCACAGGGACAGGCTACACCTTC.

The chain couples TRBV11-2 to TRBJ2-1, with D possibly being TRBD1 or TRBD2 (5 bases each). Trimming stripped 5 bases from V and 8 bases from J, with 19 bases between. The CDR3 totals 15 residues. Germline V CDR1 and CDR2: SGHAT, FQNNGV. In DNA, the CDR3 is TGTGCCAGCAGCCGCACTAGGGGTTTTTTCGATGAGCAGTTCTTC. Encoded protein: CASSRTRGFFDEQFF.

V is TRBV6-6 and J is TRBJ2-6; 7 nucleotides match TRBD1. The V gene end was trimmed by 7 bases and the J gene end by 0 bases; junction bases not matched to a gene: 3. Germline values: CDR1 MNHNY, CDR2 SVGAGI (reference sequence). CDR3 length equals 15 residues. The CDR3 DNA sequence: TGTGCCAGCACTACAGGGGTCTCTGGGGCCAACGTCCTGACTTTC. Translation gives CASTTGVSGANVLTF.

The CDR3 reads CASTPAGGAITGELFF. For the CDR3, the DNA is TGTGCCAGCACCCCGGCGGGGGGCGCTATCACCGGGGAGCTGTTTTTT. The chain employs TRBV7-2 and TRBJ2-2, with 8 bases that match TRBD2. The CDR3 totals 16 residues. V lost 7 bases to trimming and J lost 4 bases; unmatched junction nucleotides: 11. From germline, CDR1 is SGHTA and CDR2 FQGNSA.

This clone was detected a few times. Here the CDR3 DNA reads TGTGCCAGCAGCTACAGAGGCGGCCAAGGTGAGCAGTTCTTC. Protein sequence: CASSYRGGQGEQFF. The V call is TRBV7-2, the J call TRBJ2-1; D call uncertain. Germline lookup yields CDR1 SGHTA and CDR2 FQGNSA. The CDR3 has 14 residues. Deletions cut 4 bases from V and 9 bases from J, with 16 bases between.

The V gene is TRBV19, the J gene TRBJ1-5; a possible D gene is TRBD1 (5 bases). V was trimmed by 5 bases and J by 1 base, leaving 12 bases between them. The CDR3 runs 15 residues. Germline CDR1 is LNHDA and CDR2 is SQIVND (reference sequence). The CDR3 nucleotides are TGTGCCAGTAGTTACACTGGGGGGAGCAATCAGCCCCAGCATTTT. This encodes CASSYTGGSNQPQHF.

This chain uses TRBV5-1 with TRBJ1-4; 8 nucleotides align to TRBD1. The CDR3 runs 15 residues. CDR1 is SGHRS, CDR2 YFSETQ, per germline. The junction had 10 bases not matched to a gene; V was cut back by 4 bases and J by 8 bases. CDR3 sequence: CASSPEDRAHEKLFF. The CDR3 nucleotides are TGCGCCAGCAGCCCCGAGGACAGGGCGCACGAAAAACTGTTTTTT.

The J gene is TRBJ1-2, the V gene TRBV12-2. TRBV12-2 is given as a pseudogene. The CDR3 sequence is 13 residues long. CDR3: CASRRGRQRGYTF. DNA for the CDR3: TGTGCAAGTCGCCGCGGACGCCAGCGCGGCTACACCTTC.

The chain links TRBV10-3 to TRBJ1-1; no clear D gene. V gave up 5 bases and J gave up 1 base, with 8 bases separating them. The CDR3 has 13 amino acids. Looked up from germline, CDR1 is ENHRY and CDR2 is SYGVKD. The CDR3 region has the DNA TGTGCCATCAGTTACGGGAAGAACACTGAAGCTTTCTTT. Its translation is CAISYGKNTEAFF.

The chain is built from TRBV19 and TRBJ1-6; 7 bases align to TRBD1. The CDR3 is 15 amino acids. After removal of 2 bases from V and 6 bases from J, the junction contained 4 bases not matched to a gene. Germline CDR1 LNHDA, CDR2 SQIVND (reference sequence). The CDR3 spells CASSIKSGGNSPLHF. CDR3 nucleotide sequence: TGTGCCAGTAGTATAAAATCAGGGGGTAATTCACCCCTCCACTTT.

The count of this clone is one. The chain is built from TRBV4-1 and TRBJ1-5; tentatively, D is TRBD1 (6 bases). V lost 3 bases and J 3 bases, leaving 21 bases between the germline ends. Germline V lookup: CDR1 MGHRA, CDR2 YSYEKL. This CDR3 has 18 residues. CDR3 in DNA: TGCGCCAGCAGCCAGGCTCCACAGGGTAGAACCTCCAATCAGCCCCAGCATTTT. Translating gives CASSQAPQGRTSNQPQHF.